This TCR beta chain was obtained from a study of cytomegalovirus exposure and HLA in healthy donors. Study as a whole: Findings of an earlier analysis included roughly 110 million unique TCR beta sequences from 180 million or so T cells. Study results and limitations: The authors assumed roughly uniform sequencing depth across donors for presence/absence analyses. Immune exposure data for these donors was limited to CMV serostatus.

Deletions cut 6 bases from V and 1 base from J, with 13 bases between. CDR3 size: 14 residues. The germline V gene encodes CDR1 SGHKS and CDR2 YYEKEE (reference sequence). To note about this clone: The antigen remains unidentified.

PCR primers comprised 60 Vbeta and 13 Jbeta primers. Clones were read by immunoSEQ multiplex PCR, and TCRdb kept only the in-frame ones, dropping some. The sample holds about 120,000 clones; about three quarters are singletons and the top ten take around 28%. This clonotype was obtained from a man aged 55 to 70 in good health and CMV-seropositive. Sequencing input: PBMCs. This chain joins TRBV5-5 and TRBJ1-1; D gene ambiguous. The CDR3 loop reads CASTLILKNTEAFF. In DNA, the CDR3 is TGTGCCAGCACCCTAATACTCAAGAACACTGAAGCTTTCTTT.